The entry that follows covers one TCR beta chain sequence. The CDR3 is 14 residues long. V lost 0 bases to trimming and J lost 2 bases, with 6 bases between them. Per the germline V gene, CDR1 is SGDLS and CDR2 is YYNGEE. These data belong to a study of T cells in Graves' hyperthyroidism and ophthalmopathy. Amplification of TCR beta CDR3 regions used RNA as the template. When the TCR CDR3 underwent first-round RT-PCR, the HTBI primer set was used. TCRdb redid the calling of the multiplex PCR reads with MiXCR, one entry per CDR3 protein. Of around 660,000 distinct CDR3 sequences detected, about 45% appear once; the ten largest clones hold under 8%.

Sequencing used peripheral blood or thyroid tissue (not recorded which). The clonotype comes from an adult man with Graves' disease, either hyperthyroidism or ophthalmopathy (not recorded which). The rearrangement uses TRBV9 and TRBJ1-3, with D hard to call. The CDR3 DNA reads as TGTGCCAGCAGCGTAGCTTCAGCTGGAAACACCATATATTTT. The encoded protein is CASSVASAGNTIYF.